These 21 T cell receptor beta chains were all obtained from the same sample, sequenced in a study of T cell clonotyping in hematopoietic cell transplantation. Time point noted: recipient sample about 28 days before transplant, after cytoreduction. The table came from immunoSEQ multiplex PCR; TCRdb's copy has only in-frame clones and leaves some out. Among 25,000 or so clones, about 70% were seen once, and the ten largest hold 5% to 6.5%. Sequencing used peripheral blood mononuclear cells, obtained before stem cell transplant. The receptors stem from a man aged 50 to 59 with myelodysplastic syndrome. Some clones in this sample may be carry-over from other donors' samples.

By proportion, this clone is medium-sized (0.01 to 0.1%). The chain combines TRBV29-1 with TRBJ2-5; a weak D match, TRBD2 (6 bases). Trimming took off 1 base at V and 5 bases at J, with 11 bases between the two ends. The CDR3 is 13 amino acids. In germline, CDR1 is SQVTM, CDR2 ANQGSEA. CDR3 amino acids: CSVEGGVVETQYF. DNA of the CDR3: TGCAGCGTTGAAGGCGGGGTAGTCGAGACCCAGTACTTC.

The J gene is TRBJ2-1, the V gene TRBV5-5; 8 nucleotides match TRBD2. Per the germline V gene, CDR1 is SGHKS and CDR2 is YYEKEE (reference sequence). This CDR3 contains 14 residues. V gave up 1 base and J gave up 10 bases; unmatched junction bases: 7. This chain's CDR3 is CASSLIPGGGEQFF. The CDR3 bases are TGTGCCAGCAGCTTGATTCCCGGGGGGGGCGAGCAGTTCTTC.

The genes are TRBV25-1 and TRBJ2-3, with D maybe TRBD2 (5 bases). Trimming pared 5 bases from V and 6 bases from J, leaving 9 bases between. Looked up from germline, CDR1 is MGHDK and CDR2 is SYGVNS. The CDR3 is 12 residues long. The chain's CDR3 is CASSRGSDTQYF. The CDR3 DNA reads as TGTGCCAGCAGTCGAGGGTCGGATACGCAGTATTTT.

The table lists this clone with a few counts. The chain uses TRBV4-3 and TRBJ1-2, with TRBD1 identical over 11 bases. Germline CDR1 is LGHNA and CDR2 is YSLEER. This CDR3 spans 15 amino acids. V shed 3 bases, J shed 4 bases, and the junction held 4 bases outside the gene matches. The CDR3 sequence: CASSHRTGGGYGYTF. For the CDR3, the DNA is TGCGCCAGCAGCCACCGGACAGGGGGCGGCTATGGCTACACCTTC.

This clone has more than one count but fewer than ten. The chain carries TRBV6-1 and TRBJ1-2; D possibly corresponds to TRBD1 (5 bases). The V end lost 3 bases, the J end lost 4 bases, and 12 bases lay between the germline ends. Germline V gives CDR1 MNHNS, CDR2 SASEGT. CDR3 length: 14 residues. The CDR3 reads CASSDEIQGYGYTF. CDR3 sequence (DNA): TGTGCCAGCAGTGACGAGATCCAGGGCTATGGCTACACCTTC.

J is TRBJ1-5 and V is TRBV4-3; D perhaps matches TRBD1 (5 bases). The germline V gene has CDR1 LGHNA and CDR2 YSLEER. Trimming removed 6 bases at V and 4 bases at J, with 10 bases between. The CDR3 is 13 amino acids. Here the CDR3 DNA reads TGCGCCAGCAGTGCGGCAGGGAATCAGCCCCAGCATTTT. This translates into CASSAAGNQPQHF.

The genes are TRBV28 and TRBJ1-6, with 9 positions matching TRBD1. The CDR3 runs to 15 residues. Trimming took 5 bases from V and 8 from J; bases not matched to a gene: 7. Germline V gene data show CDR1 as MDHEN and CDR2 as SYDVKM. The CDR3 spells CASSLPRDRDSPLHF. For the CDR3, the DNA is TGTGCCAGCAGTCTCCCCCGGGACAGGGATTCACCCCTCCACTTT.

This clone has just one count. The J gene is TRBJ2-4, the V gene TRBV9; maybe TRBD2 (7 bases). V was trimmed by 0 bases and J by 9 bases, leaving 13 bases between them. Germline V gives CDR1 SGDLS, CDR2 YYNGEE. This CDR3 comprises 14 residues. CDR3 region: CASSVGSGGAIQYF. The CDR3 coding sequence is TGTGCCAGCAGCGTAGGAAGTGGGGGGGCCATTCAGTACTTC.

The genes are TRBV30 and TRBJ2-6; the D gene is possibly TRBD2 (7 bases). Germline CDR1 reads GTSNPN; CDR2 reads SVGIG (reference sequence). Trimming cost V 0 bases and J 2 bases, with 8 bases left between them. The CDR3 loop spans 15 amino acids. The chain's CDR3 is CAWSVGGAGANVLTF. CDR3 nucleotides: TGTGCCTGGAGTGTAGGGGGGGCTGGGGCCAACGTCCTGACTTTC.

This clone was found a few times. This CDR3 is CASSGRGLWGNTIYF. In DNA form, the CDR3 reads TGTGCCAGCAGCGGAAGGGGACTGTGGGGAAACACCATATATTTT. The chain has TRBV9 and TRBJ1-3, with D possibly matching TRBD1 (5 bases). In germline, CDR1 is SGDLS, CDR2 YYNGEE. The V gene lost 3 bases and the J gene lost 4 bases, with 14 bases spanning the gap. CDR3 size: 15 residues.

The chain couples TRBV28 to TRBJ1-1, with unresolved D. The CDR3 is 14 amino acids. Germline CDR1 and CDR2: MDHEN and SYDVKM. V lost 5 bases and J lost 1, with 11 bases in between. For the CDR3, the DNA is TGTGCCAGCAGTACCCTCCTAGGGAACACTGAAGCTTTCTTT. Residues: CASSTLLGNTEAFF.

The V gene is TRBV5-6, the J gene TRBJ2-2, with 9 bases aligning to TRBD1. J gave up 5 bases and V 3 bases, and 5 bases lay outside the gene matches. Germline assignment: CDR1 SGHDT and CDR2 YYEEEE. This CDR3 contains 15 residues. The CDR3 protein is CASSSGTGRTGELFF. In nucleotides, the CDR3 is TGTGCCAGCAGCTCCGGGACAGGGCGGACCGGGGAGCTGTTTTTT.

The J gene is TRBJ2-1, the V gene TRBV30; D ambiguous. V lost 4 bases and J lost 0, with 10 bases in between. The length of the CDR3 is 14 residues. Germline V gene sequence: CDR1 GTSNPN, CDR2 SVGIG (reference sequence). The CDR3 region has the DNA TGTGCCTGGAACTATGGAAACTCCTACAATGAGCAGTTCTTC. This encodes CAWNYGNSYNEQFF.

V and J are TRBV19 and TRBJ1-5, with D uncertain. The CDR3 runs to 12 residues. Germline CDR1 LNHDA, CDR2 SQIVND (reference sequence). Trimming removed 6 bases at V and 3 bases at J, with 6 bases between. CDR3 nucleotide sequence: TGTGCCAGTAGCTTAGACAATCAGCCCCAGCATTTT. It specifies CASSLDNQPQHF.

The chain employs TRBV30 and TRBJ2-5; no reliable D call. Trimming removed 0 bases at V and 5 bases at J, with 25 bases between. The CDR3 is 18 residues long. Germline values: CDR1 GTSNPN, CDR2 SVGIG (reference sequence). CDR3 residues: CAWSVLLEPRVVWETQYF. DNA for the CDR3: TGTGCCTGGAGTGTACTTCTAGAGCCAAGGGTGGTGTGGGAGACCCAGTACTTC. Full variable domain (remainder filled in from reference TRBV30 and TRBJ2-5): SQTIHQWPATLVQPVGSPLSLECTVEGTSNPNLYWYRQAAGRGLQLLFYSVGIGQISSEVPQNLSASRPQDRQFILSSKKLLLSDSGFYLCAWSVLLEPRVVWETQYFGPGTRLLVL.

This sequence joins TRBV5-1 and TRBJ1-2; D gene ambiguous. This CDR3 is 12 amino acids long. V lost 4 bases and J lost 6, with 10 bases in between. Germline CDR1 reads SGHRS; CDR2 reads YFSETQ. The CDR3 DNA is TGCGCCAGCAGCCCTACTGTGGATGGCTACACCTTC. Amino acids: CASSPTVDGYTF.

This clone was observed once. The CDR3 sequence: CASTPWGGRNQPQHF. The DNA of the CDR3 is TGTGCCAGCACCCCCTGGGGGGGCCGCAATCAGCCCCAGCATTTT. The gene calls are TRBV27 and TRBJ1-5; D might be TRBD1 (6 bases). Trimming took 7 bases from V and 2 from J, leaving 15 bases between them. The CDR3 spans 15 residues. Per germline, CDR1 MNHEY and CDR2 SMNVEV (reference sequence).

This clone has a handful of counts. The CDR3 DNA sequence: TGTGCCAGCAGTTCCATACTCAGTCATGAGCAGTTCTTC. Protein: CASSSILSHEQFF. V usage is TRBV6-5 and J usage is TRBJ2-1; D not resolved. The V gene lost 4 bases and the J gene lost 8 bases, with 12 bases spanning the gap. This CDR3 region has 13 residues. CDR1 is MNHEY, CDR2 SVGAGI, per germline.

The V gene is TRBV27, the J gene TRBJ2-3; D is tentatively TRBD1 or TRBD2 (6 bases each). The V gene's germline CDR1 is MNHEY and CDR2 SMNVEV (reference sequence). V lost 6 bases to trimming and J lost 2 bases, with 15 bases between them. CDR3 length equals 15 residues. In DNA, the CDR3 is TGTGCCAGCAGACCACTAGGGGGGTACACAGATACGCAGTATTTT. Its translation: CASRPLGGYTDTQYF.

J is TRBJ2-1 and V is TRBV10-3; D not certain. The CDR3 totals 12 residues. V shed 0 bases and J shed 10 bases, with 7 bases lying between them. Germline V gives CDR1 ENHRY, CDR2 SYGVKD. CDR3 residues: CAISESLVEQFF. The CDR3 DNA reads TGTGCCATCAGTGAGTCCCTAGTAGAGCAGTTCTTC.

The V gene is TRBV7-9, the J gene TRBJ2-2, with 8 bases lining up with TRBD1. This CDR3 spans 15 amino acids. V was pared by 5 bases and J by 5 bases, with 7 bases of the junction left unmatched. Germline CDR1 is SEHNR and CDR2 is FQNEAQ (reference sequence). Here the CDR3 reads CASSLGQGGTGELFF. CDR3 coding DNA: TGTGCCAGCAGCCTCGGACAGGGTGGGACCGGGGAGCTGTTTTTT.